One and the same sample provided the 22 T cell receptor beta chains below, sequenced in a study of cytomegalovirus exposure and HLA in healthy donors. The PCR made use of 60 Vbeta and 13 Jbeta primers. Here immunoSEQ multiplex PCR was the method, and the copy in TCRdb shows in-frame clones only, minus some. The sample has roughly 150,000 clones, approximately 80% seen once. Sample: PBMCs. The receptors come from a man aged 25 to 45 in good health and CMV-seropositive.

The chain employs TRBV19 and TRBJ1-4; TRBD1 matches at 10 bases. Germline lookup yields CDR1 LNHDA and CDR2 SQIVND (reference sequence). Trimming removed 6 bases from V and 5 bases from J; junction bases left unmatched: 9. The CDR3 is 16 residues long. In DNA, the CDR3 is TGTGCCAGTAGCAGAGACAGGGGGCTACAAAATGAAAAACTGTTTTTT. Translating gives CASSRDRGLQNEKLFF.

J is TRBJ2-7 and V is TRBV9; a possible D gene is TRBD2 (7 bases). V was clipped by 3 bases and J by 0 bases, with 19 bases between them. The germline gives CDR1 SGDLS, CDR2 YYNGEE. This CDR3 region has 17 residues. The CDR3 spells CASSEGGGGQDSYEQYF. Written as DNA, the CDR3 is TGTGCCAGCAGCGAGGGAGGGGGGGGCCAAGACTCCTACGAGCAGTACTTC.

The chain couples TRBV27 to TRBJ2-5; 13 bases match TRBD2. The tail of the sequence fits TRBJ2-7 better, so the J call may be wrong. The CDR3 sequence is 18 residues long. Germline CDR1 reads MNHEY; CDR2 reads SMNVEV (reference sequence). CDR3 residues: CASSQNRIRLAGGHEQYF. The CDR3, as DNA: TGTGCCAGCAGCCAAAACCGAATACGACTAGCGGGAGGCCACGAGCAGTACTTC.

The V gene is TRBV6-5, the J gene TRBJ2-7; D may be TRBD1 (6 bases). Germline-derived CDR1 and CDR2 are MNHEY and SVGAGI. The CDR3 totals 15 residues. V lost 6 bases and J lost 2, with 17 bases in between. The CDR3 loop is CASRTTGSLPYEQYF. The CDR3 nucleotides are TGTGCCAGCAGGACCACAGGGTCCCTTCCCTACGAGCAGTACTTC.

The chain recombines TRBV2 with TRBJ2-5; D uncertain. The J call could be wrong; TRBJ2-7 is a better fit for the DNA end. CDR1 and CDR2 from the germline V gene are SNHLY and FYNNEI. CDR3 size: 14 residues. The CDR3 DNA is TGTGCCAGCCTTTCGGGTCGGGTCTCCTACGAGCAGTACTTC. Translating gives CASLSGRVSYEQYF.

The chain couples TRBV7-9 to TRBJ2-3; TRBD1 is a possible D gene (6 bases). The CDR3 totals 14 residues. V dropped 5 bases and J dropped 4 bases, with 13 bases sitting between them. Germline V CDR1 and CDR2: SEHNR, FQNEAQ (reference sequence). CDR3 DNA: TGTGCCAGCAGCCCTGGGCAGGGGCCAGATACGCAGTATTTT. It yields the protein CASSPGQGPDTQYF. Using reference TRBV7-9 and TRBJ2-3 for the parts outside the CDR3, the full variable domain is DTGVSQNPRHKITKRGQNVTFRCDPISEHNRLYWYRQTLGQGPEFLTYFQNEAQLEKSRLLSDRFSAERPKGSFSTLEIQRTEQGDSAMYLCASSPGQGPDTQYFGPGTRLTVL.

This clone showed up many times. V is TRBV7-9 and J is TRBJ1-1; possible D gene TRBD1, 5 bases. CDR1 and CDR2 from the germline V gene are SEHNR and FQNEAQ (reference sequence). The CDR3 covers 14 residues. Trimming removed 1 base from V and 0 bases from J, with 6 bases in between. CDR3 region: CASSLGQLNTEAFF. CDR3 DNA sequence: TGTGCCAGCAGCTTAGGACAGCTGAACACTGAAGCTTTCTTT.

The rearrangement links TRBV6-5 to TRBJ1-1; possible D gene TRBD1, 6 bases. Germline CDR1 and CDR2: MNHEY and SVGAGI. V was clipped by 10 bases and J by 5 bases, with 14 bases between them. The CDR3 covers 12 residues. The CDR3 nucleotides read TGTGCCACCCAAATCAGGGGAACTGAAGCTTTCTTT. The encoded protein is CATQIRGTEAFF.

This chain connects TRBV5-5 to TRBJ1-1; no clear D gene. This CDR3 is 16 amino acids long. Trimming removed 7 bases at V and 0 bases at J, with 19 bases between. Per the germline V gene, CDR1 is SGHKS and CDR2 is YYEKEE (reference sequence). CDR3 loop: CASAPRGGSLNTEAFF. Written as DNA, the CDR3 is TGTGCCAGCGCCCCGCGGGGAGGTAGTTTGAACACTGAAGCTTTCTTT. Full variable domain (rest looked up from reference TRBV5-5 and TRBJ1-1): DAGVTQSPTHLIKTRGQQVTLRCSPISGHKSVSWYQQVLGQGPQFIFQYYEKEERGRGNFPDRFSARQFPNYSSELNVNALLLGDSALYLCASAPRGGSLNTEAFFGQGTRLTVV.

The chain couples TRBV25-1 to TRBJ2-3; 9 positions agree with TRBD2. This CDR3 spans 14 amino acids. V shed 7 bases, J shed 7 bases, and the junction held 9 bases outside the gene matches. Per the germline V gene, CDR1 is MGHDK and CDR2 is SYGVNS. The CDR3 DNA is TGTGCCAGCACGCGGGAGGGCCAGTTGTATACGCAGTATTTT. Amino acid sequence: CASTREGQLYTQYF.

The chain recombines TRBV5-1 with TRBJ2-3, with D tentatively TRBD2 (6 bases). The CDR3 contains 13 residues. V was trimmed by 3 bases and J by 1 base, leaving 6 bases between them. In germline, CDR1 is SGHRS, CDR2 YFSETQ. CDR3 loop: CASSWGGTDTQYF. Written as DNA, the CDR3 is TGCGCCAGCAGCTGGGGGGGCACAGATACGCAGTATTTT.

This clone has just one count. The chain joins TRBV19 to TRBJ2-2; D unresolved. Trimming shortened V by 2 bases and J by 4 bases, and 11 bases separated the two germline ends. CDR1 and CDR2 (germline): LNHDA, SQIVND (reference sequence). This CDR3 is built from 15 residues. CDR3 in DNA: TGTGCCAGTAGTATACGCTCCGCCGGCACCGGGGAGCTGTTTTTT. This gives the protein CASSIRSAGTGELFF.

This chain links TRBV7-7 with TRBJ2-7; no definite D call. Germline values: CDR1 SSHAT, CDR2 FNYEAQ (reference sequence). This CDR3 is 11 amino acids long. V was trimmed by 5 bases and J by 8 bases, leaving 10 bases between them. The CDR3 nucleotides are TGTGCCAGCAGCCGTCTCTTAAAGCAGTACTTC. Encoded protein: CASSRLLKQYF. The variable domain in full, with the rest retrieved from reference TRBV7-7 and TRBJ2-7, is GAGVSQSPRYKVTKRGQDVTLRCDPISSHATLYWYQQALGQGPEFLTYFNYEAQPDKSGLPSDRFSAERPEGSISTLTIQRTEQRDSAMYRCASSRLLKQYFGPGTRLTVT.

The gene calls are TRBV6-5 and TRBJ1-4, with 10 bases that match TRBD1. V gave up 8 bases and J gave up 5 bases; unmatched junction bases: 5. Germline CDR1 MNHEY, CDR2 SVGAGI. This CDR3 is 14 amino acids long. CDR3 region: CASRPGQGNEKLFF. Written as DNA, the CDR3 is TGTGCCAGCCGACCGGGACAGGGGAATGAAAAACTGTTTTTT.

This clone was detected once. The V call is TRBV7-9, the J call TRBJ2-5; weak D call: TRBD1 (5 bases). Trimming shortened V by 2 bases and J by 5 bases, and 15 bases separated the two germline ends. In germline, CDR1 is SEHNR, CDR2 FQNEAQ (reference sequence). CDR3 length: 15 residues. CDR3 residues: CASSLQGAFGETQYF. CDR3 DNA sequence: TGTGCCAGCAGCTTACAGGGTGCGTTTGGTGAGACCCAGTACTTC. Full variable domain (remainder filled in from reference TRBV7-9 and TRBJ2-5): DTGVSQNPRHKITKRGQNVTFRCDPISEHNRLYWYRQTLGQGPEFLTYFQNEAQLEKSRLLSDRFSAERPKGSFSTLEIQRTEQGDSAMYLCASSLQGAFGETQYFGPGTRLLVL.

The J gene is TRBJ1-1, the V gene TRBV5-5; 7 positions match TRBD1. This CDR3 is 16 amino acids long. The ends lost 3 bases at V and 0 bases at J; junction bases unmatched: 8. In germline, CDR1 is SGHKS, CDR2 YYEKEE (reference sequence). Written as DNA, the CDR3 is TGTGCCAGCAGCTCGATTGACAGGGTGGTGAACACTGAAGCTTTCTTT. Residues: CASSSIDRVVNTEAFF.

For the CDR3, the DNA is TGCGCCAGCCGAAGACAGATATCATCTTCTGAAGCTTTCTTT. This encodes CASRRQISSSEAFF. The V gene is TRBV4-3, the J gene TRBJ1-1; weak D call: TRBD1 (5 bases). Per the germline V gene, CDR1 is LGHNA and CDR2 is YSLEER. The CDR3 contains 14 residues. V was trimmed by 8 bases and J by 6 bases, leaving 19 bases between them.

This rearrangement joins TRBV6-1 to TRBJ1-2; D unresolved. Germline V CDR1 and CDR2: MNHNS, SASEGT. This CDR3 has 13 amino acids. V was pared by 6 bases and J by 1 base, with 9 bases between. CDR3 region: CASSMAVNYGYTF. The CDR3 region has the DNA TGTGCCAGCAGCATGGCAGTTAACTATGGCTACACCTTC.

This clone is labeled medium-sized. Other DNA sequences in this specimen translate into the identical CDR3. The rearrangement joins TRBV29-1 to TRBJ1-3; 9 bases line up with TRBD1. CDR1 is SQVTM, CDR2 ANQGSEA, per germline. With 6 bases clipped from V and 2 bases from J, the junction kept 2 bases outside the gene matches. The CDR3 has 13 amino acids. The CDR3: CSVGTGPGNTIYF. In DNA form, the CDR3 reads TGCAGCGTCGGGACAGGGCCTGGAAACACCATATATTTT. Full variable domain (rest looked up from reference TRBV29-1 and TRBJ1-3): SAVISQKPSRDICQRGTSLTIQCQVDSQVTMMFWYRQQPGQSLTLIATANQGSEATYESGFVIDKFPISRPNLTFSTLTVSNMSPEDSSIYLCSVGTGPGNTIYFGEGSWLTVV.

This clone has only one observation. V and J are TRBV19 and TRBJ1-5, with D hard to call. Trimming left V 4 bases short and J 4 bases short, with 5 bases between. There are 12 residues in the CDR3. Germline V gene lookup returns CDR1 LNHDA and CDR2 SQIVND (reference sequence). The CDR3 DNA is TGTGCCAGTAGTACAGTGAATCAGCCCCAGCATTTT. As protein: CASSTVNQPQHF.

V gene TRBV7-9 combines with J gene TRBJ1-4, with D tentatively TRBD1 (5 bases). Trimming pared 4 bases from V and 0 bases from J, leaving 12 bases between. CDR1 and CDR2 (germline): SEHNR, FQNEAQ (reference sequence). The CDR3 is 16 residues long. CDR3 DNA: TGTGCCAGCAGCTCCCAGGGTGGGACAACTAATGAAAAACTGTTTTTT. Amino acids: CASSSQGGTTNEKLFF. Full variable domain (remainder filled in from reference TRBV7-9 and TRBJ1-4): DTGVSQNPRHKITKRGQNVTFRCDPISEHNRLYWYRQTLGQGPEFLTYFQNEAQLEKSRLLSDRFSAERPKGSFSTLEIQRTEQGDSAMYLCASSSQGGTTNEKLFFGSGTQLSVL.

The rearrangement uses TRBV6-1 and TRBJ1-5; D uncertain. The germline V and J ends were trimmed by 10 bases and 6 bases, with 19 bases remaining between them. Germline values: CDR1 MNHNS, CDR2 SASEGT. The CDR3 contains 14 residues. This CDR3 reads CATERRPGSQPQHF. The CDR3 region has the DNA TGTGCCACGGAGCGGCGACCAGGTAGTCAGCCCCAGCATTTT.